This TCR beta chain derives from a study of T-cell memory formation after mild COVID-19. The V gene lost 0 bases and the J gene lost 6 bases, with 7 bases spanning the gap. The CDR3 runs 13 residues. Per the germline V gene, CDR1 is SGHRS and CDR2 is YFSETQ. Each CDR3 protein gets one entry after TCRdb re-called the 5' RACE reads with MiXCR. Among fewer than 300,000 distinct CDR3 sequences listed, more than 15% were seen once. The V gene is TRBV5-1, the J gene TRBJ2-1, with D unresolved. The sequencing input was PBMCs or a T cell subset sorted from them (not recorded which). The clonotype was recovered from a man between 18 and 35 years old who had mild COVID-19 (a few samples of this study predate the infection). Cell type and time point are not known. The CDR3: CASSLALRNEQFF. CDR3 nucleotide sequence: TGCGCCAGCAGCTTGGCCCTGCGCAATGAGCAGTTCTTC.